Each of the 14 T cell receptor beta chains below was sequenced from the same sample in a study of PD-L1 blockade in urothelial cancer (dated by TCRdb to about 2017). The library came from the immunoSEQ multiplex PCR assay. In TCRdb, the immuneACCESS table is reduced to in-frame sequences with V and J assigned. These tables do not hold every clone; where another copy was compared, an unresolved V gene accounts for under half, and the others remain unexplained. This sample is represented by about 48,000 clones; around 87% of them were singletons. The top ten hold 10% of the sample. The time point label corresponds to: peripheral blood 6 weeks after treatment start. Sample: PBMCs, taken around atezolizumab (anti-PD-L1) treatment. The origin of the receptors is a man between 60 and 70 years old with urothelial cancer.

The chain links TRBV25-1 to TRBJ1-2; D perhaps matches TRBD1 (5 bases). The CDR3 runs 13 residues. Trimming stripped 2 bases from V and 8 bases from J, with 12 bases between. CDR1 is MGHDK and CDR2 is SYGVNS in the germline V gene. The CDR3, as DNA: TGTGCCAGCAGTGAACAGGGCTGGGGCGGCTACACCTTC. This sequence encodes CASSEQGWGGYTF.

This chain links TRBV23-1 with TRBJ1-4, with 10 bases identical to TRBD1. TRBV23-1 is an open reading frame whose function is uncertain. V gave up 3 bases and J gave up 7 bases; unmatched junction bases: 14. This CDR3 spans 18 amino acids. The chain's CDR3 is CASSHGRQGAVQGEKLFF. In DNA, the CDR3 is TGCGCCAGCAGTCATGGAAGACAGGGGGCGGTTCAAGGTGAAAAACTGTTTTTT.

This clone occurred a few times. The rearrangement links TRBV5-4 to TRBJ2-3, with D hard to call. CDR3 length: 14 amino acids. Germline V gives CDR1 SGHNT, CDR2 YYREEE (reference sequence). V lost 2 bases and J 0 bases, leaving 7 bases between the germline ends. The CDR3 DNA is TGTGCCAGCAGCTTTAGACTGAGCACAGATACGCAGTATTTT. Amino acids: CASSFRLSTDTQYF. The variable domain in full, with the rest retrieved from reference TRBV5-4 and TRBJ2-3, is ETGVTQSPTHLIKTRGQQVTLRCSSQSGHNTVSWYQQALGQGPQFIFQYYREEENGRGNFPPRFSGLQFPNYSSELNVNALELDDSALYLCASSFRLSTDTQYFGPGTRLTVL.

This chain links TRBV25-1 with TRBJ2-5, with D possibly matching TRBD1 (6 bases). From germline, CDR1 is MGHDK and CDR2 SYGVNS. The CDR3 runs 16 residues. V lost 1 base to trimming and J lost 5 bases, with 17 bases between them. The CDR3 nucleotides are TGTGCCAGCAGTGAATTGACAGGCCCCGCTGGGGAGACCCAGTACTTC. The encoded protein is CASSELTGPAGETQYF.

This clone was seen only a few times. This chain uses TRBV28 with TRBJ2-5; TRBD1 might be the D (5 bases). Trimming removed 6 bases at V and 2 bases at J, with 13 bases between. Looked up from germline, CDR1 is MDHEN and CDR2 is SYDVKM. The CDR3 loop spans 14 amino acids. The CDR3 loop reads CASRRRVLQETQYF. The CDR3 region has the DNA TGTGCCAGCAGGCGCAGGGTGCTTCAAGAGACCCAGTACTTC.

This sequence joins TRBV6-5 and TRBJ1-6; D call uncertain. The V gene's germline CDR1 is MNHEY and CDR2 SVGAGI. The V gene lost 2 bases and the J gene lost 5 bases, with 7 bases spanning the gap. The CDR3 loop spans 14 amino acids. CDR3 sequence: CASSYGQDNSPLHF. Here the CDR3 DNA reads TGTGCCAGCAGTTACGGGCAGGATAATTCACCCCTCCACTTT.

The chain links TRBV7-9 to TRBJ2-5, with unresolved D. V was trimmed by 2 bases and J by 5 bases, leaving 9 bases between them. CDR3 length: 13 residues. In germline, CDR1 is SEHNR, CDR2 FQNEAQ (reference sequence). CDR3 in DNA: TGTGCCAGCAGCTTAAACACCGTGGAGACCCAGTACTTC. As protein: CASSLNTVETQYF.

The chain joins TRBV6-5 to TRBJ1-3; weak D call: TRBD1 (5 bases). Trimming left V 4 bases short and J 1 base short, with 14 bases between. Germline loops: CDR1 MNHEY, CDR2 SVGAGI. The CDR3 loop spans 16 amino acids. The CDR3 here is CASSLRLPGSGNTIYF. The CDR3 DNA is TGTGCCAGCAGTTTACGTTTACCAGGGTCTGGAAACACCATATATTTT.

This clone ranks as medium-sized. The chain's CDR3 is CASSANREVGGYTF. In DNA, the CDR3 is TGTGCCAGCAGTGCGAACAGGGAAGTTGGTGGCTACACCTTC. The chain has TRBV28 and TRBJ1-2; D is possibly TRBD1 (6 bases). This CDR3 region has 14 residues. V lost 5 bases, J lost 7 bases, and 17 bases lay in between. The V gene's germline CDR1 is MDHEN and CDR2 SYDVKM.

The chain is built from TRBV7-2 and TRBJ2-3; 12 bases map to TRBD2. After removal of 5 bases from V and 11 bases from J, the junction contained 14 bases not matched to a gene. Germline V gene lookup returns CDR1 SGHTA and CDR2 FQGNSA. The CDR3 sequence is 16 residues long. The CDR3 DNA reads TGTGCCAGCAGCCCCGAGCAACTAGCGGGGGGAGGGTGGCAGTATTTT. It specifies CASSPEQLAGGGWQYF.

V is TRBV2 and J is TRBJ2-4, with D possibly TRBD2 on 6 matching bases. Per the germline V gene, CDR1 is SNHLY and CDR2 is FYNNEI. The CDR3 is made up of 16 amino acids. V was clipped by 1 base and J by 4 bases, with 14 bases between them. For the CDR3, the DNA is TGTGCCAGCAGTGAAGATGAGGCGGGACCGAAAAACATTCAGTACTTC. This encodes CASSEDEAGPKNIQYF.

The CDR3 DNA follows: TGTGCCAGCAGCTTCAGGGGGACGAACACTGAAGCTTTCTTT. Translated, it gives CASSFRGTNTEAFF. This chain connects TRBV5-4 to TRBJ1-1; 7 bases agree with TRBD1. Germline values: CDR1 SGHNT, CDR2 YYREEE (reference sequence). J gave up 1 base and V 2 bases, and 2 bases lay outside the gene matches. The CDR3 has 14 amino acids.

This clone has just one count. The V gene is TRBV11-2, the J gene TRBJ1-6; 7 nucleotides line up with TRBD1. The germline V gene encodes CDR1 SGHAT and CDR2 FQNNGV. V shed 1 base, J shed 15 bases, and the junction held 12 bases outside the gene matches. CDR3 length equals 15 residues. This CDR3 reads CASSLARGGESVLHF. For the CDR3, the DNA is TGTGCCAGCAGCTTAGCGCGAGGGGGCGAGTCTGTCCTCCACTTT.

The chain has TRBV7-8 and TRBJ2-3; D is ambiguous. CDR3 length equals 14 residues. Trimming removed 5 bases at V and 4 bases at J, with 13 bases between. From germline, CDR1 is SGHVS and CDR2 FQNEAQ. The CDR3 sequence is CASSHRISPDTQYF. CDR3 nucleotide sequence: TGTGCCAGCAGCCACCGAATTAGTCCAGATACGCAGTATTTT.